The source of this T cell receptor beta chain is a study of T cells in tumors after PD-1 blockade (dated by TCRdb to about 2019). Turning to the overall study: Exclusion criteria were prior checkpoint blockade, use of systemic immunosuppressants, or recent radiotherapy or other anti-cancer therapy within 4 weeks. While on anti-PD-1 treatment, some of the patients also continued taking daily vismodegib 150 mg. Patients received pembrolizumab 200 mg every 3 weeks or cemiplimab 350 mg every 2 weeks. RECIST version 1.1 was used to evaluate clinical response. The study performed paired single-cell RNA and TCR sequencing on site-matched tumors from BCC or SCC patients before and after anti-PD-1 therapy. On average, tumor samples yielded 25,000 or so TCR templates (range about 554-99,264) and under 7,000 unique clonotypes, about 20-fold deeper than single-cell TCR sequencing.

Only one count was recorded for this clone. Its antigen is not yet known. No base-level quality is on record; no much larger clone is a single base apart. V loses 2 bases, J loses 0 bases, and the germline ends lie 2 bases apart. Sequences SEHNR (CDR1) and FQNEAQ (CDR2) are obtained from the germline V gene (reference sequence). The CDR3 spans 14 residues, from the cysteine through the phenylalanine. Kept here is only the CDR3 DNA, which spans 42 bases and is read in frame from base 1. Deep TCRbeta sequencing was performed with the immunoSEQ platform. The authors processed their data as follows. Only productive rearrangements were exported from the immunoSEQ Analyzer for further analysis. Clones with significant expansion or contraction between timepoints were called with a two-sided binomial test at Bonferroni-corrected P below 0.01. T cell phenotypes were assigned to bulk TCRbeta clonotypes by matching to single-cell RNA+TCR-seq clones sharing the same TCRbeta sequence. Tumor enrichment of a clone was calculated by dividing the clone's tumor frequency by the clone's PBMC frequency, both taken from bulk TCR sequencing. GLIPH was used to group TCRs into specificity groups, clusters of distinct TCRs likely recognizing common antigens via shared CDR3 motifs. Imported from immuneACCESS, the table was reduced by TCRdb to in-frame sequences with V and J called. These copies leave out some clones; in studies compared against another copy, an unresolved V gene accounts for under half, and the cause of the remainder is not known. V, J and clone size are taken as reported in that table, and D and trimming were inferred from the DNA itself. The sample table lists more than 8,000 clones, about three fifths of them with a count of one. The ten largest clones capture roughly 12% of the sample.

The label giving this sample's time point can be read as: second of two post-therapy site-matched biopsies roughly eight weeks apart. Before and after PD-1 blockade, tumor biopsies came from the same primary tumor, making the samples site-matched. Genomic DNA extracted from tumor biopsies or peripheral blood was used for bulk TCRbeta sequencing, with input ranging from roughly 616 ng to 6,500 ng. To detect rare clonotypes with greater sensitivity than single-cell TCR sequencing, bulk TCRbeta sequencing was done on the leftover biopsy material. All patients had histologically proven advanced or metastatic basal or squamous cell carcinoma and were poor candidates for surgical resection. Of the approximately 10 patients making up the basal cell carcinoma cohort, roughly eight underwent bulk tumor TCR sequencing. Fresh biopsies came from the site of the primary tumor, and part of the tissue was kept in RNAlater for exome and bulk TCR sequencing.

Summary of the overall study and its limitations: Around 43% of tumor TCR clonotypes were found in blood, and some novel exhausted tumor clones appeared in pre-treatment blood, suggesting peripheral recruitment. The source of novel T cell clones was not identified, and lymphoid organs or rare unexpanded clones within the tumor or the tumor periphery could be included among the possible sources. Clonal replacement was seen only when comparing pre- and post-treatment samples and not when comparing two pre-treatment samples, which argues against artifacts from biopsy timing or location. Exhausted CD8+ clones expanded after therapy were found to be mostly novel clonotypes undetected pre-treatment, suggesting clonal replacement rather than reinvigoration of pre-existing clones.

The receptor was isolated from a human donor with basal cell carcinoma. This chain is built from TRBV7-9 and TRBJ2-6; no D segment can be confidently identified. The starting material was tumor tissue, obtained after anti-PD-1 treatment. The CDR3: CASSLSSGANVLTF. The nucleotide sequence reads TGTGCCAGCAGCTTAAGCTCTGGGGCCAACGTCCTGACTTTC.